Sequencing of this T cell receptor (beta chain) was carried out in a study of T cell responses to AZD1222 COVID-19 vaccine. Worth noting for this clone: Its antigen remains unidentified.

Data came from immunoSEQ multiplex PCR; TCRdb stores just in-frame clones and leaves some out. The sample lists 120,000 or so clones, about 89% occurring once. The study's findings and limits: The study found Spike-specific TCR breadth and depth rose after two AZD1222 doses. Repertoire sampling happened only post peak T cell response.

CDR3 size: 14 residues. CDR1 and CDR2 from the germline V gene are SGHRS and YFSETQ. V lost 1 base and J lost 3, with 11 bases in between. The chain combines TRBV5-1 with TRBJ2-7; D might be TRBD1 (5 bases). Sample: peripheral blood, taken on day 0 of AZD1222 vaccination. This TCR was sampled from an adult in good health. The CDR3 sequence: CASSLFIQGYEQYF. In nucleotides, the CDR3 is TGCGCCAGCAGCTTGTTCATCCAGGGCTACGAGCAGTACTTC.